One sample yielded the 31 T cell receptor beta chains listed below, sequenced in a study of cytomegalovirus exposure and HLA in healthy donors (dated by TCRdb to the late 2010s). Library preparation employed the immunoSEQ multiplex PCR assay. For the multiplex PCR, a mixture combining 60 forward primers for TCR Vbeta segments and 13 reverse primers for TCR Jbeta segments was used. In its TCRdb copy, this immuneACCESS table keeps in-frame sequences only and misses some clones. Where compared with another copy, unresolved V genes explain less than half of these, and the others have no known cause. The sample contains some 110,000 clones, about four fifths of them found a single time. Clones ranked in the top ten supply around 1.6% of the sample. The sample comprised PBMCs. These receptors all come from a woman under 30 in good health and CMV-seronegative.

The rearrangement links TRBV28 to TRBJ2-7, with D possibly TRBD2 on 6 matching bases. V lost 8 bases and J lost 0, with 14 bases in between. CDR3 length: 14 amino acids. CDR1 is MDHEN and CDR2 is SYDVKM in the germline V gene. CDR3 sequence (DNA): TGTGCCAGCTGGGGGGTCAGGCCCTCCTACGAGCAGTACTTC. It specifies CASWGVRPSYEQYF.

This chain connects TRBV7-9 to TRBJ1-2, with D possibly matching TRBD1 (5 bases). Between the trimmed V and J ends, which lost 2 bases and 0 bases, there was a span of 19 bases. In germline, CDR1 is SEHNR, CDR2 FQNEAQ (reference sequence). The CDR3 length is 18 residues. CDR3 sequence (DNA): TGTGCCAGCAGCTTATCGGACATCCCTCCGTATACTAACTATGGCTACACCTTC. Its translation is CASSLSDIPPYTNYGYTF.

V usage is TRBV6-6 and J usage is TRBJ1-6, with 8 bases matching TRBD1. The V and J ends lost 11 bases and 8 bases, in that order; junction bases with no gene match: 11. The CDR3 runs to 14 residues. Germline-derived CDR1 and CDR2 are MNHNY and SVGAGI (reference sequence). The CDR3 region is CADSLDRDHSPLHF. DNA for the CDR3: TGTGCCGACTCCCTGGACAGGGACCATTCACCCCTCCACTTT.

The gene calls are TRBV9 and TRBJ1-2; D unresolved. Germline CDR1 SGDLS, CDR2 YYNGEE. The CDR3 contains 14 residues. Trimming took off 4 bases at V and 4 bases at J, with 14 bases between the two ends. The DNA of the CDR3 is TGTGCCAGCAGCTCCCGGACTTCCTTCTATGGCTACACCTTC. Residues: CASSSRTSFYGYTF.

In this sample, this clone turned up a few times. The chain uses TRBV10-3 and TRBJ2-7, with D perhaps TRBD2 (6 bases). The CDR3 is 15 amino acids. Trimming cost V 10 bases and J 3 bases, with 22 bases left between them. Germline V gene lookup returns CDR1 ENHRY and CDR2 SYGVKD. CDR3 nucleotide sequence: TGTGCCACGGGGGACCCAAACGACGTAAACTACGAGCAGTACTTC. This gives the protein CATGDPNDVNYEQYF.

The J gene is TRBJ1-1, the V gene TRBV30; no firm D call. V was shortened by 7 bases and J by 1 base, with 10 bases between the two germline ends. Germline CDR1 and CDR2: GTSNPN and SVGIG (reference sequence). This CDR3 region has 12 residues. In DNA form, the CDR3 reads TGTGCCTACCGGCGGTGGAACACTGAAGCTTTCTTT. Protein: CAYRRWNTEAFF.

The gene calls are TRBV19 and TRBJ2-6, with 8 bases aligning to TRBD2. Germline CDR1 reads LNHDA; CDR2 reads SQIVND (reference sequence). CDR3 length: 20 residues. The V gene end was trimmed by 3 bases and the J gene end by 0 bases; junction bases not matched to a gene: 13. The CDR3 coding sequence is TGTGCCAGTAGTATCGGGGCCCGGGGGGGCCTCAGCTCTGGGGCCAACGTCCTGACTTTC. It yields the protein CASSIGARGGLSSGANVLTF.

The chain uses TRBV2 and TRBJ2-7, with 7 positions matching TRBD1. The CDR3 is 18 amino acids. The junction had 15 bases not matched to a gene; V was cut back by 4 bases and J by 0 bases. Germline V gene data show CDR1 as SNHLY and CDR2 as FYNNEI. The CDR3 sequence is CASSVDRDSWPSSYEQYF. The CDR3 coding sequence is TGTGCCAGCAGTGTTGACAGGGATAGCTGGCCGAGCTCCTACGAGCAGTACTTC.

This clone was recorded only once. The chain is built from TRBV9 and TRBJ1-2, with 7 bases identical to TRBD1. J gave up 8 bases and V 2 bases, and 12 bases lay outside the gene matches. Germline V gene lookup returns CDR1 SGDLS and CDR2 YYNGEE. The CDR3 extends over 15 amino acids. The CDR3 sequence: CASSVDGDSEGGYTF. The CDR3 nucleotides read TGTGCCAGCAGCGTGGACGGGGACAGTGAGGGCGGCTACACCTTC.

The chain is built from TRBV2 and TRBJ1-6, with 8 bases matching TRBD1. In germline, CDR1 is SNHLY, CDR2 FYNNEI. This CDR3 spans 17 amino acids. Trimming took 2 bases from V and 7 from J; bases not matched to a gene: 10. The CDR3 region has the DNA TGTGCCAGCAGTGAAATACCGCGGACAGGGCTAAATTCACCCCTCCACTTT. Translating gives CASSEIPRTGLNSPLHF.

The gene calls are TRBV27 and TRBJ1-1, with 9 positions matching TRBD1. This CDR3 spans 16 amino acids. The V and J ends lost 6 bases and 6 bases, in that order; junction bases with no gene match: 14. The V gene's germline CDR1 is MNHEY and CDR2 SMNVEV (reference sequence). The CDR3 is CASRSGQGKSDAEAFF. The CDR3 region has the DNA TGTGCCAGCAGATCGGGACAGGGAAAATCCGATGCTGAAGCTTTCTTT.

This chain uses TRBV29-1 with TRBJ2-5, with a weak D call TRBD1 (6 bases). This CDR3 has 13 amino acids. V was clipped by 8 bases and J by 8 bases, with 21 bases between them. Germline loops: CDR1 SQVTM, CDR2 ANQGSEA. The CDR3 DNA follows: TGCAGCAAAACCCAGGGGACGGGCGGTACCCAGTACTTC. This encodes CSKTQGTGGTQYF.

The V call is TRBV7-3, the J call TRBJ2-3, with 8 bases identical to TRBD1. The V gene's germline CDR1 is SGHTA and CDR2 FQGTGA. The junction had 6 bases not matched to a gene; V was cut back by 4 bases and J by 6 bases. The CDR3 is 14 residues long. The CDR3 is CASSSRQGWDTQYF. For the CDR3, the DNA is TGTGCCAGCAGCTCAAGACAGGGGTGGGATACGCAGTATTTT. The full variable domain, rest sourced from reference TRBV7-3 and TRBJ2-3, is GAGVSQTPSNKVTEKGKYVELRCDPISGHTALYWYRQSLGQGPEFLIYFQGTGAADDSGLPNDRFFAVRPEGSVSTLKIQRTERGDSAVYLCASSSRQGWDTQYFGPGTRLTVL.

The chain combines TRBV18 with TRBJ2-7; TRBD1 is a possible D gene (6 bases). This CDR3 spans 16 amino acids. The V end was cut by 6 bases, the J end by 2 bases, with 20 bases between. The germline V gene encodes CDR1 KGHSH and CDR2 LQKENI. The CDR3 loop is CASSRLQGTVAYEQYF. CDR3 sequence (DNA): TGTGCCAGCTCTCGGCTACAGGGAACTGTCGCCTACGAGCAGTACTTC.

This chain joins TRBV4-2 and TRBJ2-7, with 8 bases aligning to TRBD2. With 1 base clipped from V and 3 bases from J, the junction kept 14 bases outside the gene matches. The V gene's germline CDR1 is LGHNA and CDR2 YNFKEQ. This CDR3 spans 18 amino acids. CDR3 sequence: CASSQGRVGGDALYEQYF. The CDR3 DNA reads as TGTGCCAGCAGCCAAGGACGGGTCGGGGGGGACGCCCTCTACGAGCAGTACTTC.

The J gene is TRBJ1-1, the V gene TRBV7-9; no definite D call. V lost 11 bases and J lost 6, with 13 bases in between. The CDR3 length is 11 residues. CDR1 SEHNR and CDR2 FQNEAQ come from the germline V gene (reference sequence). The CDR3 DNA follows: TGTGCCCAAATCGAGGGCCCTGAAGCTTTCTTT. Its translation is CAQIEGPEAFF.

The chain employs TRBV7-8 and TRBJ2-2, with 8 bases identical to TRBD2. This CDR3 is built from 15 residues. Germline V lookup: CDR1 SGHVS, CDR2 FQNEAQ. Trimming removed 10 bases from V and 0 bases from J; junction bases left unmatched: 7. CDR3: CATGGNSTNTGELFF. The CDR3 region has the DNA TGTGCCACGGGGGGGAACTCGACGAACACCGGGGAGCTGTTTTTT.

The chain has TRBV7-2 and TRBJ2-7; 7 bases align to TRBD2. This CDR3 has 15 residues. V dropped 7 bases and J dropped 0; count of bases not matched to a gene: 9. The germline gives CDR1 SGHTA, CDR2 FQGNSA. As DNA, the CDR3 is TGTGCCAGCAACCCAACGGGGGGAAGCTCCTACGAGCAGTACTTC. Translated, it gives CASNPTGGSSYEQYF.

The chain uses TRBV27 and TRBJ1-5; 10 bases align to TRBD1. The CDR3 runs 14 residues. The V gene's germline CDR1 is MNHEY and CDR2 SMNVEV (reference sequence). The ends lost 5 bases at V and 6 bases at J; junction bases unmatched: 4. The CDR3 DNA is TGTGCCAGCAGTCGGACAGGGGGAGGTCAGCCCCAGCATTTT. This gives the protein CASSRTGGGQPQHF.

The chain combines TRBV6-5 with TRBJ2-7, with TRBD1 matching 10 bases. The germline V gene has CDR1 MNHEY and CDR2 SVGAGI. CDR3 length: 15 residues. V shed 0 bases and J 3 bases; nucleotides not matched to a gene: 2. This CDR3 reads CASSYSWTGGYEQYF. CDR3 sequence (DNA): TGTGCCAGCAGTTACTCGTGGACAGGGGGCTACGAGCAGTACTTC.

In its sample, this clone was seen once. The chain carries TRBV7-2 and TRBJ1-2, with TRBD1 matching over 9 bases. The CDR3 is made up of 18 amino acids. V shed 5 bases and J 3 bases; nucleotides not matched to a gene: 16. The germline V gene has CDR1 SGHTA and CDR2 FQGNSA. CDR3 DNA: TGTGCCAGCAGCACCTGGACAGGGGCAAGGAATGTGGACTATGGCTACACCTTC. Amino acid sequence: CASSTWTGARNVDYGYTF.

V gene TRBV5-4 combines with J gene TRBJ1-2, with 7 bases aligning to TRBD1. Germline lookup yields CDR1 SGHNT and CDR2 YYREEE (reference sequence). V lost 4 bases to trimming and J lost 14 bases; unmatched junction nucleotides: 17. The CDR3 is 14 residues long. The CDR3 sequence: CASSPMEQGVGGTF. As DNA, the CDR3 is TGTGCCAGCAGCCCGATGGAGCAGGGGGTAGGGGGGACCTTC.

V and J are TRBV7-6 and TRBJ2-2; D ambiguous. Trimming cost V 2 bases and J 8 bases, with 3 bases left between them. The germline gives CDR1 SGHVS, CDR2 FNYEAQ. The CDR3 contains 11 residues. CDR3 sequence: CASSLHGELFF. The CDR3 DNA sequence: TGTGCCAGCAGCTTACATGGGGAGCTGTTTTTT.

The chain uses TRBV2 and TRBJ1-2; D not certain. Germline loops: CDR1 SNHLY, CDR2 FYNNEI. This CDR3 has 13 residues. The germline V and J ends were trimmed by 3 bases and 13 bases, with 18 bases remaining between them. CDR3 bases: TGTGCCAGCAGTGATGGTGACACAAAAAAACTCACCTTC. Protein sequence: CASSDGDTKKLTF.

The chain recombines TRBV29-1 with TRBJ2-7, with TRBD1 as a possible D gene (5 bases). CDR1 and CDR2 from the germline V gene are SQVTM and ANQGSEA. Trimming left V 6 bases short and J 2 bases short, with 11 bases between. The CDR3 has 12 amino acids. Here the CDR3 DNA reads TGCAGCGTGAAAAGGGGCCCCTACGAGCAGTACTTC. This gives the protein CSVKRGPYEQYF.

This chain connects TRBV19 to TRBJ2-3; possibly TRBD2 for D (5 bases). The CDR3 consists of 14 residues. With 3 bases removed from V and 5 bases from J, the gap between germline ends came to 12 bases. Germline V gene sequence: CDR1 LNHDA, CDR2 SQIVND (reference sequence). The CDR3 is CASSISGNRDTQYF. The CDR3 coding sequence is TGTGCCAGTAGTATTTCGGGAAATCGAGATACGCAGTATTTT.

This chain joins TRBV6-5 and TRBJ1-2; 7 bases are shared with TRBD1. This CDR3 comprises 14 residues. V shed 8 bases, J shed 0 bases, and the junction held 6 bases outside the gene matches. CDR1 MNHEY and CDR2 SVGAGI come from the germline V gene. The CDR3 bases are TGTGCCAGCCGGGACAGCCCGACTAACTATGGCTACACCTTC. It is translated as CASRDSPTNYGYTF.

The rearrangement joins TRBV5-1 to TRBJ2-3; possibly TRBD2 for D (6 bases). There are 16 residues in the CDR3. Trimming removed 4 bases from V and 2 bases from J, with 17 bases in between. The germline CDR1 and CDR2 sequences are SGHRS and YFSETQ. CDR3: CASSRIGREDTDTQYF. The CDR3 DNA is TGCGCCAGCAGCCGAATCGGTAGGGAGGACACAGATACGCAGTATTTT.

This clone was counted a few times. DNA of the CDR3: TGTGCCAGCGAGAGGTCCAGTCCCAGTTTTTTGGCTGAAGCTTTCTTT. Translating gives CASERSSPSFLAEAFF. The V call is TRBV28, the J call TRBJ1-1; no clear D. CDR3 size: 16 residues. CDR1 is MDHEN, CDR2 SYDVKM, per germline. Trimming took 8 bases from V and 6 from J, leaving 25 bases between them.

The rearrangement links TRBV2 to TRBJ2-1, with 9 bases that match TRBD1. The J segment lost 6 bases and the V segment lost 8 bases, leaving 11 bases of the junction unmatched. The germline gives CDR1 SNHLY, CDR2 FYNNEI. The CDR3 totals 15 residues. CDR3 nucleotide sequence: TGTGCCAGCGACCTCCCGGGACAGGGTAGCAATGAGCAGTTCTTC. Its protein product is CASDLPGQGSNEQFF.

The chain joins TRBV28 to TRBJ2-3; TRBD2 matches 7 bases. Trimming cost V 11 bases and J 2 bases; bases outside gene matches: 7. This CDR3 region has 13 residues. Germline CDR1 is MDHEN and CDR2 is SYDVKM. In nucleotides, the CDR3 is TGTGCCTCCTCGGGAGGACACACAGATACGCAGTATTTT. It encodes CASSGGHTDTQYF.